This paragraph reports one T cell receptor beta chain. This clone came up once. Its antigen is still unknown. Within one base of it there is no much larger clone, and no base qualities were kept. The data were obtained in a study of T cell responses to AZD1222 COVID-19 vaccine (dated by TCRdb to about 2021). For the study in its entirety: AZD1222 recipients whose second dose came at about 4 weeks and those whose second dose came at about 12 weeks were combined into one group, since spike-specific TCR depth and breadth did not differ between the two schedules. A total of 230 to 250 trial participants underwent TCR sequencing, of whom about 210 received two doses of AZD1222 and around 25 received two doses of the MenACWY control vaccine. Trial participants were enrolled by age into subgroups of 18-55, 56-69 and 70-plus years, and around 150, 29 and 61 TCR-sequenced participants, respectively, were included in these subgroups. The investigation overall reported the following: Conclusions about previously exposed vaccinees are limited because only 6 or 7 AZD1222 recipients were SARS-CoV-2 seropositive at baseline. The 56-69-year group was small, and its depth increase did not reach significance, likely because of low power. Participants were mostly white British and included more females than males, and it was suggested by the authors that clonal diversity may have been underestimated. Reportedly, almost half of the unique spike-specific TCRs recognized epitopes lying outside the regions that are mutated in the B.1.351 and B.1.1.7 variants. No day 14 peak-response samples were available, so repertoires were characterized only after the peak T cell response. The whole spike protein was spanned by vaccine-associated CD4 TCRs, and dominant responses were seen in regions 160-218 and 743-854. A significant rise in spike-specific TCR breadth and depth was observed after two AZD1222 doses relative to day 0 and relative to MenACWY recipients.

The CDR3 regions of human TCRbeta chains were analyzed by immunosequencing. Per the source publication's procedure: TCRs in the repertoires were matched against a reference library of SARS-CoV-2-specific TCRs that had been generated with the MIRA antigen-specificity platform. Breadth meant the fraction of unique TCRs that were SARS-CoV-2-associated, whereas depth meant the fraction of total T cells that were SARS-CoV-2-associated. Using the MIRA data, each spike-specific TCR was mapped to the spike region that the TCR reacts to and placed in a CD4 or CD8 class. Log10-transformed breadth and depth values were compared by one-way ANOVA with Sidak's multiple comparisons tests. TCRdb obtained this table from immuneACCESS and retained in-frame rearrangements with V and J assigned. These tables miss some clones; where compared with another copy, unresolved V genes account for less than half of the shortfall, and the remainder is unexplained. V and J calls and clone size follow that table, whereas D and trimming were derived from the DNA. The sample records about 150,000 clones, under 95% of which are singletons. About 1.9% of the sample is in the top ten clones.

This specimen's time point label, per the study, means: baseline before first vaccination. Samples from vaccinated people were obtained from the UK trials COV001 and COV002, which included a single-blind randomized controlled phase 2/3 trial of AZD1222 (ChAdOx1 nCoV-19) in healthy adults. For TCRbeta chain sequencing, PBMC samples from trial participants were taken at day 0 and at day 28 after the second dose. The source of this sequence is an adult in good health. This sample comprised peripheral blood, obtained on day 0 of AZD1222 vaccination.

Here the CDR3 is given as CASSHANYGYTF. Here is the DNA: TGTGCCAGCAGCCATGCGAACTATGGCTACACCTTC. The sequence is built from TRBV6-5 and TRBJ1-2; the D gene cannot be named for sure. Reading the germline V gene gives CDR1 MNHEY and CDR2 SVGAGI. V is reduced by 6 bases and J by 2 bases, leaving a spacing of 7 bases between them. The CDR3 has 12 amino acids, counting the end cysteine and phenylalanine. Only CDR3 DNA remains: 36 bases, in frame from the first base.